These T cell receptor beta chains were read from a single sample in a study of CD8+CD57+ T cells in acquired aplastic anemia. TCRdb processed the reads anew with MiXCR; each CDR3 protein has one entry. This repertoire shows some 180,000 distinct CDR3 sequences, around 45% found once; its top ten account for around 2.9%. Material for sequencing was sorted CD4+, CD8+, or CD8+CD57+ T cells (not recorded which) from PBMCs. The receptors shown here come from a human donor in good health. Each CDR3 is given with its conserved first and last residue. A D gene is named only where the DNA matches it firmly. Only part of the rows carry a size: once, few, many, or a class if the clone is expanded.

D: TRBD2; V: TRBV4-1; J: TRBJ2-2; size: NA; DNA: TGCGCCAGCAGCCCTCGGACTAGCGGAGTCACCGGGGAGCTGTTTTTT; CDR3: CASSPRTSGVTGELFF
D: TRBD1; V: TRBV7-6; J: TRBJ2-2; size: NA; DNA: TGTGCCAGCACGAAGACAGGGGCGAACACCGGGGAGCTGTTCTTT; CDR3: CASTKTGANTGELFF
D: NA; V: TRBV29-1; J: TRBJ2-1; size: NA; DNA: TGCAGCGTTACTTTTATCGGGGTCTACAATGAGCAGTTCTTC; CDR3: CSVTFIGVYNEQFF
D: TRBD2; V: TRBV15; J: TRBJ2-1; size: NA; DNA: TGTGCCACCAGCGACAGCGGGAGTACAGATGAGCAGTTCTTC; CDR3: CATSDSGSTDEQFF
D: NA; V: TRBV10-1; J: TRBJ2-7; size: few; DNA: TGCGCCAGCAGTGAAAGCTCCTACGAGCAGTACTTC; CDR3: CASSESSYEQYF
D: TRBD2; V: TRBV11-2; J: TRBJ2-1; size: many; DNA: TGTGCCAGCAGCGCCGGGACTAGCGGGAGGGGCTCCTACAATGAGCAGTTCTTC; CDR3: CASSAGTSGRGSYNEQFF
D: NA; V: TRBV11-2; J: TRBJ2-5; size: NA; DNA: TGTGCCAGCAGCGCCTCCGGGACCTGGACGGGGACCCAGTACTTC; CDR3: CASSASGTWTGTQYF
D: TRBD2; V: TRBV20-1; J: TRBJ2-7; size: many; DNA: TGCAGTGCTCCGAGCGGGACTAACGAGCAGTACTTC; CDR3: CSAPSGTNEQYF
D: TRBD1; V: TRBV19; J: TRBJ1-1; size: NA; DNA: TGTGCCAGTAGTAAGGGGACAGGTGATCGAACTGAAGCTTTCTTT; CDR3: CASSKGTGDRTEAFF
D: NA; V: TRBV7-2; J: TRBJ2-6; size: many; DNA: TGTGCCAGCAGCCCCCAGGGACATAACTCTGGGGCCAACGTCCTGACTTTC; CDR3: CASSPQGHNSGANVLTF
D: NA; V: TRBV25-1; J: TRBJ2-1; size: many; DNA: TGTGCCAGCAAAGGAACAAGCTCCTACAATGAGCAGTTCTTC; CDR3: CASKGTSSYNEQFF
D: NA; V: TRBV29-1; J: TRBJ2-1; size: NA; DNA: TGCAGCGCCAGTCCCACAGAGACATATGAGCAGATCTTC; CDR3: CSASPTETYEQIF
D: NA; V: TRBV2; J: TRBJ2-3; size: NA; DNA: TGTGCCAGCGGCTTAACTACAGCGGACACGCAGTATTTT; CDR3: CASGLTTADTQYF
D: NA; V: TRBV5-1; J: TRBJ2-7; size: once; DNA: TGCGCCAGCAGCTCATCCGGGAACTACGAGCAGTACTTC; CDR3: CASSSSGNYEQYF
D: NA; V: TRBV7-9; J: TRBJ1-1; size: many; DNA: TGTGCCAGCAGCATCCCAATGAGGGGACGGACTGAAGCTTTCTTT; CDR3: CASSIPMRGRTEAFF
D: NA; V: TRBV7-7; J: TRBJ2-1; size: NA; DNA: TGTGCCAGCAGCCAGGGGACGTCTAATGAGCAGTTCTTC; CDR3: CASSQGTSNEQFF
D: TRBD1; V: TRBV19; J: TRBJ1-5; size: NA; DNA: TGTGCCAGTAAACGAGGACAGGGAGCCCCCAATCAGCCCCAGCATTTT; CDR3: CASKRGQGAPNQPQHF
D: NA; V: TRBV20-1; J: TRBJ1-3; size: few; DNA: TGCAGTGCTGGGATGAATAGGGGAGGTGGAAACACCATATATTTT; CDR3: CSAGMNRGGGNTIYF
D: NA; V: TRBV2; J: TRBJ1-2; size: NA; DNA: TGTGCCAGCAGTGTCGGACTGGGCTATGGCTACACCTTC; CDR3: CASSVGLGYGYTF
D: NA; V: TRBV7-9; J: TRBJ2-4; size: many; DNA: TGTGCCAGCAGCTTAGGTCAGGGGATGGACATTCAGTACTTC; CDR3: CASSLGQGMDIQYF
D: NA; V: TRBV10-3; J: TRBJ2-7; size: NA; DNA: TGTGCCAGCAGCTTATTTGTCAGCTCCTACGAGCAGTACTTC; CDR3: CASSLFVSSYEQYF
D: NA; V: TRBV20-1; J: TRBJ1-1; size: many; DNA: TGCAGTGCTAGAGAAGACGGAAACACTGAAGCTTTCTTT; CDR3: CSAREDGNTEAFF
D: TRBD1; V: TRBV6-1; J: TRBJ1-2; size: many; DNA: TGTGCCAGCAGTGAAGGAATGGGGACAGGGCCCTATGGCTACACCTTC; CDR3: CASSEGMGTGPYGYTF
D: TRBD1; V: TRBV20-1; J: TRBJ1-1; size: NA; DNA: TGCAGTGCGACGAGCTCCGGGACAGGTGTAACTCGCACTGAAGCTTTCTTT; CDR3: CSATSSGTGVTRTEAFF
D: NA; V: TRBV2; J: TRBJ1-1; size: many; DNA: TGTGCCAGCAAAGGCTTCGGGGCCACTGAAGCTTTCTTT; CDR3: CASKGFGATEAFF
D: TRBD2; V: TRBV12-3/TRBV12-4; J: TRBJ2-1; size: many; DNA: TGTGCCAGCAGTCAACAACTAGCGGAAGCCTACAATGAGCAGTTCTTC; CDR3: CASSQQLAEAYNEQFF
D: TRBD1; V: TRBV19; J: TRBJ1-5; size: many; DNA: TGTGCCAGTAGTATAGGCGGGAAGGGGGCAGGTCAGCCCCAGCATTTT; CDR3: CASSIGGKGAGQPQHF
D: NA; V: TRBV10-3; J: TRBJ2-7; size: few; DNA: TGTGCCATCAGCGGGGGTAGCTCCTACGAGCAGTACTTC; CDR3: CAISGGSSYEQYF
D: NA; V: TRBV10-3; J: TRBJ1-3; size: once; DNA: TGTGCCATCAGAGAGTGGACAGACTCTGGAAACACCATATATTTT; CDR3: CAIREWTDSGNTIYF
D: NA; V: TRBV29-1; J: TRBJ2-4; size: NA; DNA: TGCAGCGCGGTCCTTTCTCTAGCCAAAAGCATTCAGTACTTC; CDR3: CSAVLSLAKSIQYF
D: NA; V: TRBV15; J: TRBJ2-2; size: NA; DNA: TGTGCCGCCCACAGGGAATCGGATGACACCGGGGAGCTGTTTTTT; CDR3: CAAHRESDDTGELFF
D: TRBD1; V: TRBV27; J: TRBJ1-4; size: few; DNA: TGTGCCAGCAGTCCAACCCCCGGGACAGGGAAGGAAAAACTGTTTTTT; CDR3: CASSPTPGTGKEKLFF
D: TRBD1; V: TRBV6-5; J: TRBJ1-6; size: NA; DNA: TGTGCCAGCAGTTCCCTCCGGGACAGGGGGTCACCCCTCCACTTT; CDR3: CASSSLRDRGSPLHF